What follows are 8 T cell receptor beta chains derived from one specimen sequenced in a study of regulatory T cells in long-lasting Graves disease. Relying on iRepertoire HTBI primers and Arm-PCR of CDR3 regions, the team built TCR beta libraries. MiXCR was run by TCRdb on the multiplex PCR reads, yielding one entry per CDR3 protein. This table holds some 500,000 distinct CDR3 sequences, 13% found once. Documented time point: newly diagnosed GD, antithyroid drugs for less than 3 months. RNA from PBMCs was the source of the TCR library. The same sample was also studied in work on T cells in Graves' hyperthyroidism and ophthalmopathy.

The material was peripheral blood mononuclear cells (PBMCs), obtained at new diagnosis, from a patient treated with antithyroid drugs. The receptors stem from a man aged 30-40 years with Graves disease.

The chain employs TRBV28 and TRBJ1-4; 10 bases map to TRBD1. The CDR3 runs to 18 residues. J was trimmed by 1 base and V by 4 bases; bases with no gene match: 9. CDR1 is MDHEN, CDR2 SYDVKM, per germline. The DNA of the CDR3 is TGTGCCAGCAGTTCCTCCGGGACAGGGGCATTAACTAATGAAAAACTGTTTTTT. Its translation: CASSSSGTGALTNEKLFF.

J is TRBJ1-5 and V is TRBV4-1; D is undetermined. In germline, CDR1 is MGHRA, CDR2 YSYEKL. The CDR3 has 14 amino acids. The V end was cut by 3 bases, the J end by 5 bases, with 11 bases between. The CDR3 DNA is TGCGCCAGCAGCCAGTCGACATTCCATCAGCCCCAGCATTTT. This encodes CASSQSTFHQPQHF.

This clonotype was seen ten or more times. The chain couples TRBV12-3 or TRBV12-4 to TRBJ2-1; D call uncertain. Trimming stripped 2 bases from V and 5 bases from J, with 10 bases between. The CDR3 is 14 residues long. The CDR3 DNA is TGTGCCAGCAGTTTAATTTCATCCCACAATGAGCAGTTCTTC. This gives the protein CASSLISSHNEQFF.

This clonotype has ten or more counts. V and J are TRBV12-3 or TRBV12-4 and TRBJ2-1; no firm D call. Trimming took 5 bases from V and 8 from J, leaving 7 bases between them. CDR3 length: 11 amino acids. For the CDR3, the DNA is TGTGCCAGCAGTCCTGAACATGAGCAGTTCTTC. It codes for CASSPEHEQFF.

This clonotype was seen at least ten times. The chain links TRBV5-6 to TRBJ1-1, with D maybe TRBD1 (5 bases). Trimming pared 4 bases from V and 6 bases from J, leaving 10 bases between. Germline CDR1 is SGHDT and CDR2 is YYEEEE. The CDR3 runs to 12 residues. The CDR3, as DNA: TGTGCCAGCAGCCACGGGGGGGCTGAAGCTTTCTTT. It yields the protein CASSHGGAEAFF.

Comment on this clonotype: Likely a read error: the CDR3 ends without its conserved phenylalanine or tryptophan. The genes are TRBV5-1 and TRBJ2-2; D gene unclear. Deletions cut 5 bases from V and 4 bases from J, with 6 bases between. The CDR3 extends over 12 amino acids. In germline, CDR1 is SGHRS, CDR2 YFSETQ. The CDR3 here is CASRISTGELFS. The CDR3 nucleotides read TGCGCCAGCAGGATATCCACCGGGGAGCTGTTTTCT.

This clonotype was recorded a few times. The chain couples TRBV3-1 to TRBJ2-7; TRBD2 is a possible D gene (6 bases). The V and J ends lost 4 bases and 4 bases respectively, with 20 bases between them. The CDR3 loop spans 16 amino acids. The V gene's germline CDR1 is LGHDT and CDR2 YNNKEL (reference sequence). The CDR3 loop is CASSPLGGVQGYEQYF. The CDR3, as DNA: TGTGCCAGCAGCCCCCTTGGCGGGGTGCAAGGATACGAGCAGTACTTC.

In this sample, this clonotype turned up many times. This chain links TRBV27 with TRBJ2-3, with no clear D. Germline CDR1 is MNHEY and CDR2 is SMNVEV (reference sequence). The CDR3 runs to 14 residues. Trimming shortened V by 0 bases and J by 3 bases, and 7 bases separated the two germline ends. The CDR3 sequence is CASSLSGMTDTQYF. The CDR3, as DNA: TGTGCCAGCAGTTTATCGGGAATGACAGATACGCAGTATTTT.